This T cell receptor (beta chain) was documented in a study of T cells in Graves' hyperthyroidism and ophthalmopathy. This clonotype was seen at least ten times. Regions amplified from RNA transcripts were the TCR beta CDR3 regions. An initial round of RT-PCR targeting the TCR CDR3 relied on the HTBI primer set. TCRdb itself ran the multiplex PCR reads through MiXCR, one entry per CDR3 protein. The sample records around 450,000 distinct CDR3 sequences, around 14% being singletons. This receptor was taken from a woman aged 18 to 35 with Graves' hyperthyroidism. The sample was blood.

Written as DNA, the CDR3 is TGTGCCAGCAGTTTACCGGCCGCGGGATACACCGGGGAGCTGTTTTTT. Translated: CASSLPAAGYTGELFF. V gene TRBV28 combines with J gene TRBJ2-2; TRBD2 is a possible D gene (6 bases). The germline V gene has CDR1 MDHEN and CDR2 SYDVKM. Trimming removed 2 bases at V and 3 bases at J, with 13 bases between. CDR3 length: 16 amino acids. Using reference TRBV28 and TRBJ2-2 for the parts outside the CDR3, the full variable domain is DVKVTQSSRYLVKRTGEKVFLECVQDMDHENMFWYRQDPGLGLRLIYFSYDVKMKEKGDIPEGYSVSREKKERFSLILESASTNQTSMYLCASSLPAAGYTGELFFGEGSRLTVL.